One and the same sample provided the 12 T cell receptor beta chains below, sequenced in a study of shared clonotypes between healthy human individuals. The assay was immunoSEQ multiplex PCR, and TCRdb's table has in-frame clones only and misses some. Counted here are 450,000 to 650,000 clones, about 80% occurring once; the ten biggest clones make up about 12%. The sample comprised PBMCs. The source of these receptors is a woman between 40 and 55 years old in good health. Some clones in this sample may be carry-over from other donors' samples.

As for this clone: A far bigger clonotype differs at one base, so this is likely a read error. This chain uses TRBV7-3 with TRBJ1-5, with D tentatively TRBD1 (6 bases). This CDR3 contains 13 residues. The V gene's germline CDR1 is SGHTA and CDR2 FQGTGA. Trimming cost V 3 bases and J 6 bases, with 9 bases left between them. The CDR3 sequence is CASSFGTCQPQHF. CDR3 coding DNA: TGTGCCAGCAGCTTCGGGACATGTCAGCCCCAGCATTTT.

The chain links TRBV30 to TRBJ2-2; tentatively, D is TRBD2 (5 bases). The CDR3 is made up of 13 amino acids. The ends were cut back, 2 bases at V and 7 bases at J, with 11 bases in the middle. From germline, CDR1 is GTSNPN and CDR2 SVGIG (reference sequence). The CDR3 region has the DNA TGTGCCTGGAGTTATCAGGCGGGCGGGGAGCTGTTTTTT. The encoded protein is CAWSYQAGGELFF.

The genes are TRBV2 and TRBJ2-1; TRBD2 is a possible D gene (6 bases). This CDR3 region has 13 residues. With 6 bases removed from V and 7 bases from J, the gap between germline ends came to 13 bases. CDR1 and CDR2 from the germline V gene are SNHLY and FYNNEI. In DNA form, the CDR3 reads TGTGCCAGCAGGGTCAGCGGGTGGAATGAGCAGTTCTTC. This encodes CASRVSGWNEQFF.

V and J are TRBV19 and TRBJ1-3, with TRBD1 identical over 7 bases. CDR1 is LNHDA and CDR2 is SQIVND in the germline V gene (reference sequence). This CDR3 has 15 amino acids. V dropped 5 bases and J dropped 1; count of bases not matched to a gene: 5. The CDR3 loop reads CASSLPTGSGNTIYF. Here the CDR3 DNA reads TGTGCCAGTAGTCTACCGACAGGGTCTGGAAACACCATATATTTT.

This clone was observed a handful of times. A far bigger clonotype differs at one base, so this is likely a read error. Other nucleotide sequences in the sample specify the same CDR3. The V call is TRBV30, the J call TRBJ1-1; unclear D gene. CDR3 length equals 18 residues. The germline CDR1 and CDR2 sequences are GTSNPN and SVGIG (reference sequence). DNA of the CDR3: TGTGCCTGGAGTCCCTTCGGCTTGGGTGGGTTAGGGAACACCGAAGCTTTCTTT. It codes for CAWSPFGLGGLGNTEAFF.

V gene TRBV5-4 combines with J gene TRBJ2-1; 11 bases align to TRBD2. The CDR3 spans 15 residues. V gave up 2 bases and J gave up 7 bases; unmatched junction bases: 5. Looked up from germline, CDR1 is SGHNT and CDR2 is YYREEE (reference sequence). The CDR3 sequence: CASSLLAGVVNEQFF. DNA of the CDR3: TGTGCCAGCAGCTTACTAGCGGGAGTAGTAAATGAGCAGTTCTTC.

The chain joins TRBV18 to TRBJ2-1, with D perhaps matching TRBD2 (5 bases). Germline CDR1 and CDR2: KGHSH and LQKENI. This CDR3 is built from 16 residues. The V end was cut by 0 bases, the J end by 0 bases, with 9 bases between. The CDR3 bases are TGTGCCAGCTCACCACCGTCAGCGGTCTCCTACAATGAGCAGTTCTTC. It is translated as CASSPPSAVSYNEQFF. Using reference TRBV18 and TRBJ2-1 for the parts outside the CDR3, the full variable domain is NAGVMQNPRHLVRRRGQEARLRCSPMKGHSHVYWYRQLPEEGLKFMVYLQKENIIDESGMPKERFSAEFPKEGPSILRIQQVVRGDSAAYFCASSPPSAVSYNEQFFGPGTRLTVL.

The V and J genes are TRBV7-9 and TRBJ1-1, with D uncertain. The CDR3 covers 14 residues. V lost 5 bases, J lost 1 base, and 11 bases lay in between. CDR1 and CDR2 (germline): SEHNR, FQNEAQ (reference sequence). CDR3 bases: TGTGCCAGCAGCACTACTACCCCGAACACTGAAGCTTTCTTT. Protein sequence: CASSTTTPNTEAFF.

J is TRBJ2-7 and V is TRBV6-1; the D is unclear. The germline V gene encodes CDR1 MNHNS and CDR2 SASEGT. The CDR3 has 15 amino acids. Between the trimmed V and J ends, which lost 4 bases and 2 bases, there was a span of 15 bases. CDR3 residues: CASSVGGAAAYEQYF. In DNA form, the CDR3 reads TGTGCCAGCAGTGTTGGTGGCGCGGCGGCCTACGAGCAGTACTTC.

This clone was counted a few times. The V call is TRBV27, the J call TRBJ2-1; D not resolved. The ends were cut back, 3 bases at V and 6 bases at J, with 9 bases in the middle. Germline V CDR1 and CDR2: MNHEY, SMNVEV (reference sequence). This CDR3 spans 13 amino acids. This CDR3 reads CASSLVRTNEQFF. Here the CDR3 DNA reads TGTGCCAGCAGTTTGGTTAGGACCAATGAGCAGTTCTTC.

This chain connects TRBV18 to TRBJ2-5; the D is unclear. The V end was cut by 2 bases, the J end by 5 bases, with 12 bases between. CDR3 length: 14 amino acids. Germline CDR1 KGHSH, CDR2 LQKENI. CDR3 in DNA: TGTGCCAGCTCACCAACGACCGGGTGGGAGACCCAGTACTTC. It yields the protein CASSPTTGWETQYF.

This chain connects TRBV5-6 to TRBJ2-2; D unclear. The CDR3 contains 14 residues. The V gene lost 4 bases and the J gene lost 4 bases, with 11 bases spanning the gap. Germline values: CDR1 SGHDT, CDR2 YYEEEE. The CDR3 nucleotides read TGTGCCAGCAGCACTGATAGGACCACCGGGGAGCTGTTTTTT. Amino acids: CASSTDRTTGELFF.